This T cell receptor (beta chain) was captured in a study of Ad26.COV2.S vaccination and SARS-CoV-2 variants. Study conclusions and caveats: Breadth of non-spike TCRs did not differ between vaccinees and placebo recipients.

The V and J ends lost 3 bases and 7 bases, in that order; junction bases with no gene match: 6. The CDR3 sequence is 13 residues long. CDR1 and CDR2 (germline): SGDLS, YYNGEE. Notes on this clone: Antigen unknown.

Documented treatment: some 19 received Ad26.COV2.S at low or high dose, single or two shots; 5 received placebo; per-sample allocation not given. Sampling happened 63 days after the first vaccine or placebo injection. TCRdb keeps only in-frame clones here, not all; method: immunoSEQ multiplex PCR. The table shows 380,000 or so clones, with 85% to 90% occurring only once. This TCR was recovered from a person aged 18 to 65 who received the Ad26.COV2.S COVID-19 vaccine or a placebo. The J gene is TRBJ1-2, the V gene TRBV9, with 7 positions matching TRBD1. The sample here was peripheral blood, taken in a trial of Ad26.COV2.S vaccine versus placebo. The CDR3 DNA reads as TGTGCCAGCAGCGCGACAGGGCTCGCTGGCTACACCTTC. It yields the protein CASSATGLAGYTF. The full variable domain, in which reference TRBV9 and TRBJ1-2 provide the parts outside the CDR3, is DSGVTQTPKHLITATGQRVTLRCSPRSGDLSVYWYQQSLDQGLQFLIQYYNGEERAKGNILERFSAQQFPDLHSELNLSSLELGDSALYFCASSATGLAGYTFGSGTRLTVV.